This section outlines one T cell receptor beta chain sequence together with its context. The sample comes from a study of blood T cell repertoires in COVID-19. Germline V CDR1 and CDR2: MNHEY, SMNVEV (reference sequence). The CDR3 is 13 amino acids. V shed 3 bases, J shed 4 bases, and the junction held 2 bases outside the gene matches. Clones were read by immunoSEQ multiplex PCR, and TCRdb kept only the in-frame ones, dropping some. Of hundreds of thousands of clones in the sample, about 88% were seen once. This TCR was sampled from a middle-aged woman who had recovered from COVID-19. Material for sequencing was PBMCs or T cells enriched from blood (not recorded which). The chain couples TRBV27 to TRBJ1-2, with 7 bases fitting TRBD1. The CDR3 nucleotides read TGTGCCAGCAGTTTGGGACAGTCCTATGGCTACACCTTC. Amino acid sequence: CASSLGQSYGYTF.